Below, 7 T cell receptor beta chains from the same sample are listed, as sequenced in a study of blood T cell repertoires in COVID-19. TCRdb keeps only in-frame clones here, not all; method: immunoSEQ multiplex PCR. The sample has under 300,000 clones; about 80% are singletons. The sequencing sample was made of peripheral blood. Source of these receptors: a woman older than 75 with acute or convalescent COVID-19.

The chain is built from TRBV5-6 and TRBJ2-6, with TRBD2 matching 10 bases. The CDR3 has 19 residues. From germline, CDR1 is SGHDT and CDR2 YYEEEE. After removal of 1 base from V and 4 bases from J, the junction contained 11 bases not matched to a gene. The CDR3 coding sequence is TGTGCCAGCAGCTTGATAGGGGCTAGCGGGAGATCCGGGGCCAACGTCCTGACTTTC. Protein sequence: CASSLIGASGRSGANVLTF.

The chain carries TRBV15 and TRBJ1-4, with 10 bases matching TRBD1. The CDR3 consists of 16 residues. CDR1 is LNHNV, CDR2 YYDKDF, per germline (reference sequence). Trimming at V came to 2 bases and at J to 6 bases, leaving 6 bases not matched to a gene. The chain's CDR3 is CATSRSTGTGDEKLFF. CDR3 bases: TGTGCCACCAGCAGATCCACCGGGACAGGGGATGAAAAACTGTTTTTT.

CDR3 nucleotide sequence: TGTGCCAGCAGCTTAGAGGGGGGGATCTATGGCTACACCTTC. Translating it yields CASSLEGGIYGYTF. The V gene is TRBV11-2, the J gene TRBJ1-2, with TRBD1 as a possible D gene (5 bases). The V end was cut by 0 bases, the J end by 4 bases, with 9 bases between. This CDR3 is 14 amino acids long. CDR1 and CDR2 from the germline V gene are SGHAT and FQNNGV.

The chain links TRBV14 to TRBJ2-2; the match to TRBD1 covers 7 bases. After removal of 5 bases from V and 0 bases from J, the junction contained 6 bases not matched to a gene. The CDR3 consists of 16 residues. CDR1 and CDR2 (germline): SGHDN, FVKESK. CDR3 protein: CASSVRTGTNTGELFF. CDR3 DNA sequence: TGTGCCAGCAGCGTACGGACAGGAACGAACACCGGGGAGCTGTTTTTT.

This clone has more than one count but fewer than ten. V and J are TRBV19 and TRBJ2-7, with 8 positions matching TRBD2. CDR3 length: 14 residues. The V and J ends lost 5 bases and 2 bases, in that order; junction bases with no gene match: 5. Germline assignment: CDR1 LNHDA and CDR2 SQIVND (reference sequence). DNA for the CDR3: TGTGCCAGTAGTCCCGGGGGGGCGCCCTACGAGCAGTACTTC. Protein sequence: CASSPGGAPYEQYF.

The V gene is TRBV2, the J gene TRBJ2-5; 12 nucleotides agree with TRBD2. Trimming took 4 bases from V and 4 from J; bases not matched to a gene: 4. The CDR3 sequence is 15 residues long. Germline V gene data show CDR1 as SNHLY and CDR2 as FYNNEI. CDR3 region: CASSGTSGIGETQYF. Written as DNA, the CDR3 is TGTGCCAGCAGTGGGACTAGCGGGATAGGAGAGACCCAGTACTTC.

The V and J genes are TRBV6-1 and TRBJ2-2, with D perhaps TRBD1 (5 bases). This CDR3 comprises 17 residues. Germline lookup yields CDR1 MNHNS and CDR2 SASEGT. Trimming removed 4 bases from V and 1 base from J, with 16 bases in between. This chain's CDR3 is CASSGGFGAGNTGELFF. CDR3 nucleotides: TGTGCCAGCAGTGGCGGTTTTGGGGCAGGGAACACCGGGGAGCTGTTTTTT.